The 17 T cell receptor beta chains below come from one sample, sequenced in a study of breast tumors, draining lymph nodes, adjacent tissues. TCRdb processed the multiplex PCR reads anew with MiXCR; each CDR3 protein has one entry. This sample has 45,000 or so distinct CDR3 sequences, with roughly 23% found just once. The sequencing input was breast tumor tissue. These TCRs come from a female donor with breast cancer. Some clones in this sample may be carry-over from other donors' samples.

This clonotype was recorded at least ten times. The CDR3 region is CASSQSISGTLSTDTQYF. CDR3 nucleotide sequence: TGTGCCAGCAGCCAATCAATTAGCGGGACTCTTAGCACAGATACGCAGTATTTT. The chain recombines TRBV3-1 with TRBJ2-3, with 8 bases fitting TRBD2. The length of the CDR3 is 18 residues. V shed 2 bases, J shed 0 bases, and the junction held 10 bases outside the gene matches. Germline V CDR1 and CDR2: LGHDT, YNNKEL (reference sequence).

A note on this clonotype: Sequence at one end of the junction differs from germline and may be a read error. Here the CDR3 reads CSARAVNGQFF. The CDR3 DNA reads as TGCAGTGCTAGGGCCGTCAATGGGCAGTTCTTC. The chain joins TRBV20-1 to TRBJ2-1; D remains unclear. Germline V gene lookup returns CDR1 DFQATT and CDR2 SNEGSKA (reference sequence). This CDR3 has 11 amino acids.

This clonotype was seen many times. The J gene is TRBJ1-4, the V gene TRBV6-5; the D is unclear. The CDR3 covers 12 residues. V lost 6 bases and J lost 8, with 10 bases in between. The germline V gene has CDR1 MNHEY and CDR2 SVGAGI. DNA for the CDR3: TGTGCCAGCAGCTCCACGACCGAAAAACTGTTTTTT. Translation gives CASSSTTEKLFF.

This clonotype was recorded many times. The chain is built from TRBV2 and TRBJ2-1, with 7 bases that match TRBD2. V gave up 9 bases and J gave up 4 bases; unmatched junction bases: 9. CDR1 is SNHLY and CDR2 is FYNNEI in the germline V gene. The CDR3 loop spans 14 amino acids. The CDR3 nucleotides read TGTGCCAGGAGGGGCCTAGCGGATTACAATGAGCAGTTCTTC. Encoded protein: CARRGLADYNEQFF.

This clonotype was observed many times. V is TRBV4-1 and J is TRBJ2-1; 8 bases match TRBD1. This CDR3 has 15 residues. The germline CDR1 and CDR2 sequences are MGHRA and YSYEKL. V dropped 3 bases and J dropped 3; count of bases not matched to a gene: 4. The CDR3 region is CASSQATGGYNEQFF. The CDR3, as DNA: TGCGCCAGCAGCCAGGCCACAGGGGGCTACAATGAGCAGTTCTTC.

This clonotype was counted at least ten times. The rearrangement uses TRBV7-9 and TRBJ2-1; D gene ambiguous. This CDR3 spans 12 amino acids. Deletions cut 4 bases from V and 7 bases from J, with 8 bases between. Germline loops: CDR1 SEHNR, CDR2 FQNEAQ (reference sequence). Written as DNA, the CDR3 is TGTGCCAGCAGCTACGGGCCGAATGAGCAGTTCTTC. Its translation is CASSYGPNEQFF.

Remarks on this clonotype: One base away lies a much larger clone, so this may be a sequencing read error. This sequence joins TRBV7-3 and TRBJ2-3, with 7 positions matching TRBD1. The germline V gene has CDR1 SGHTA and CDR2 FQGTGA. This CDR3 region has 14 residues. CDR3 protein: CASSATGVTDTQCF. The CDR3 nucleotides are TGTGCCAGCAGCGCAACAGGGGTCACAGATACGCAGTGTTTT.

The sample holds many counts of this clonotype. This chain links TRBV2 with TRBJ1-3; D unclear. The germline gives CDR1 SNHLY, CDR2 FYNNEI. CDR3 length equals 14 residues. The germline V and J ends were trimmed by 7 bases and 2 bases, with 12 bases remaining between them. The CDR3 region has the DNA TGTGCCAGCATCGAACGGGGAACTGGAAACACCATATATTTT. Its protein product is CASIERGTGNTIYF.

The sample holds a few counts of this clonotype. The chain links TRBV19 to TRBJ2-5, with 9 bases identical to TRBD2. The junction had 6 bases not matched to a gene; V was cut back by 4 bases and J by 9 bases. This CDR3 has 13 amino acids. Germline values: CDR1 LNHDA, CDR2 SQIVND (reference sequence). The CDR3 sequence: CASSSGRAASQYF. In DNA, the CDR3 is TGTGCCAGTAGTAGCGGGAGGGCCGCTTCCCAGTACTTC.

Concerning this clonotype: The final CDR3 position lacks the conserved phenylalanine or tryptophan, pointing to a likely read error. This sequence joins TRBV19 and TRBJ2-3; 8 nucleotides agree with TRBD2. Germline values: CDR1 LNHDA, CDR2 SQIVND (reference sequence). The ends lost 5 bases at V and 3 bases at J; junction bases unmatched: 4. The CDR3 is 14 amino acids. CDR3 protein: CASSRGGSTDTQYC. As DNA, the CDR3 is TGTGCCAGTAGTCGCGGGGGGTCGACAGATACGCAGTATTGT.

This clonotype appeared many times. The chain couples TRBV11-2 to TRBJ2-2; unclear D gene. In germline, CDR1 is SGHAT, CDR2 FQNNGV. The CDR3 extends over 15 amino acids. V was shortened by 4 bases and J by 6 bases, with 15 bases between the two germline ends. This CDR3 reads CASSSYLPFPGELFF. The CDR3 nucleotides are TGTGCCAGCAGCTCATACTTACCCTTCCCCGGGGAGCTGTTTTTT.

This clonotype occurred many times. The chain combines TRBV4-2 with TRBJ2-3; no clear D gene. The CDR3 contains 17 residues. Looked up from germline, CDR1 is LGHNA and CDR2 is YNFKEQ. V was cut by 0 bases and J by 4 bases, with 17 bases left in between. The CDR3 nucleotides read TGTGCCAGCAGCCAAGATCTCGGTAGCCCAATGGCAGATACGCAGTATTTT. Translation gives CASSQDLGSPMADTQYF.

In regard to this clonotype: One base away lies a much larger clone, so this may be a sequencing read error. The CDR3 region has the DNA TGTGCCACCAGCGGAGGAGGGGGTCCAGATACGCAGTATTTT. This translates into CATSGGGGPDTQYF. The chain uses TRBV15 and TRBJ2-3; D tentatively reads TRBD1 or TRBD2 (6 bases each). CDR1 is LNHNV, CDR2 YYDKDF, per germline (reference sequence). V was shortened by 5 bases and J by 4 bases, with 13 bases between the two germline ends. The CDR3 sequence is 14 residues long.

This clonotype has at least ten counts. CDR3 in amino acids: CASSLYTGELFF. The CDR3 nucleotides read TGTGCCAGCAGCTTATACACCGGGGAGCTGTTTTTT. V usage is TRBV7-8 and J usage is TRBJ2-2, with D uncertain. In germline, CDR1 is SGHVS, CDR2 FQNEAQ. The V end lost 2 bases, the J end lost 3 bases, and 1 base lay between the germline ends. CDR3 length equals 12 residues.

This clonotype came up many times. The rearrangement uses TRBV5-4 and TRBJ2-2; D unresolved. Germline V gene sequence: CDR1 SGHNT, CDR2 YYREEE (reference sequence). V lost 2 bases and J lost 0, with 11 bases in between. The CDR3 is made up of 16 amino acids. The CDR3 DNA reads as TGTGCCAGCAGCTTTGGTAGGCAGACGAACACCGGGGAGCTGTTTTTT. Its translation: CASSFGRQTNTGELFF.

This clonotype was seen at least ten times. DNA of the CDR3: TGTGCCAGCAGCTTGTTGATAGCGGGGGCTAGCACAGATACGCAGTATTTT. Amino acids: CASSLLIAGASTDTQYF. The chain carries TRBV7-8 and TRBJ2-3, with 9 bases aligning to TRBD2. The V gene end was trimmed by 3 bases and the J gene end by 0 bases; junction bases not matched to a gene: 7. From germline, CDR1 is SGHVS and CDR2 FQNEAQ. The CDR3 covers 17 residues.

In its sample, this clonotype was seen many times. This chain connects TRBV5-1 to TRBJ2-5; TRBD2 is a possible D gene (6 bases). Germline assignment: CDR1 SGHRS and CDR2 YFSETQ. This CDR3 contains 15 residues. The V and J ends lost 4 bases and 5 bases respectively, with 18 bases between them. CDR3 DNA: TGCGCCAGCAGCCCGGGAGTAGGTCAGAGCGAGACCCAGTACTTC. It yields the protein CASSPGVGQSETQYF.